Here is one T cell receptor beta chain with its context. The sample belongs to a study of cytomegalovirus exposure and HLA in healthy donors. Germline assignment: CDR1 MDHEN and CDR2 SYDVKM. The CDR3 sequence is 15 residues long. V lost 6 bases, J lost 9 bases, and 8 bases stayed unmatched. Primers included in the PCR were 60 Vbeta and 13 Jbeta primers. TCRdb's copy holds only in-frame clones and misses some; the assay was immunoSEQ multiplex PCR. Among tens of thousands of clones, more than 60% were seen once, and the ten largest hold around 10%. The sequenced sample consisted of PBMCs. The chain joins TRBV28 to TRBJ2-4; 13 bases fit TRBD2. This TCR derives from a male donor in good health and CMV-seropositive. CDR3 amino acids: CASSLTSGGAGIQYF. CDR3 in DNA: TGTGCCAGCAGCCTTACTAGCGGGGGGGCGGGCATTCAGTACTTC.